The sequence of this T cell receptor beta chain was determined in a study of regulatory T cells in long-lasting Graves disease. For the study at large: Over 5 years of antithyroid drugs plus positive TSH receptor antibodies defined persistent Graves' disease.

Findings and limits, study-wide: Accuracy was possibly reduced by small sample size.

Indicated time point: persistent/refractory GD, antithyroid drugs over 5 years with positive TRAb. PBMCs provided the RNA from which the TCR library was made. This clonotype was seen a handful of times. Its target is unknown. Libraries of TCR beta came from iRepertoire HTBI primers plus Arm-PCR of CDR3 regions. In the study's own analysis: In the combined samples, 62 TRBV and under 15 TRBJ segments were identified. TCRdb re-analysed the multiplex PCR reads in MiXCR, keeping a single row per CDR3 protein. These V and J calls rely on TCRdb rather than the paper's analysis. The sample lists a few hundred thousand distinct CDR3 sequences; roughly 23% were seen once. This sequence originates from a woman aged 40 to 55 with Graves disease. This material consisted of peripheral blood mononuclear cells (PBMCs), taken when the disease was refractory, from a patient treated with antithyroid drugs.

The CDR3 nucleotides are TGTGCCAGCAGTTACGGGAGGATCGGGGAGCTGTTTTTT. Amino acid sequence: CASSYGRIGELFF. The rearrangement uses TRBV28 and TRBJ2-2; 7 bases match TRBD2. CDR3 length: 13 residues. Germline CDR1 and CDR2: MDHEN and SYDVKM. The V and J ends lost 4 bases and 7 bases, in that order; junction bases with no gene match: 3. Full variable domain (rest looked up from reference TRBV28 and TRBJ2-2): DVKVTQSSRYLVKRTGEKVFLECVQDMDHENMFWYRQDPGLGLRLIYFSYDVKMKEKGDIPEGYSVSREKKERFSLILESASTNQTSMYLCASSYGRIGELFFGEGSRLTVL.